This section outlines one T cell receptor beta chain sequence together with its context. The record originates from a study of CD8 T cells in Susac syndrome. RNA in amounts of about 0.5 to 1 ug was reverse transcribed with random hexamers. One entry per CDR3 protein, called by TCRdb with MiXCR from the immunoSEQ multiplex PCR reads. Here the sample spans 100,000 to 150,000 distinct CDR3 sequences, approximately 96% being singletons. The V and J ends lost 3 bases and 3 bases respectively, with 18 bases between them. From germline, CDR1 is DFQATT and CDR2 SNEGSKA (reference sequence). There are 15 residues in the CDR3.

The sequenced material came from CD8+ T cells from PBMCs. The rearrangement links TRBV20-1 to TRBJ2-7; D may match TRBD1 or TRBD2 (5 bases each). The TCR sequence derives from a human donor with Susac syndrome. The CDR3 protein is CSASHAGRGFYEQYF. The CDR3, as DNA: TGCAGTGCTAGTCATGCAGGGCGCGGGTTCTACGAGCAGTACTTC.